The source of this TCR beta chain is a study of identical twins. TCRdb called the 5' RACE reads again in MiXCR, with one record for every CDR3 protein. Altogether around 280,000 distinct CDR3 sequences are present, approximately 8.5% being singletons, with the ten largest covering 2% to 2.5%. The CDR3 is made up of 14 amino acids. Germline V gene data show CDR1 as SGHRS and CDR2 as YFSETQ. Trimming left V 5 bases short and J 6 bases short, with 14 bases between. These data are also associated with another study on yellow fever vaccine responses in identical twins.

The clonotype comes from a woman younger than 35 in good health. The chain recombines TRBV5-1 with TRBJ2-2; a possible D gene is TRBD1 (6 bases). Sequencing used memory (CD45RO+) T cells sorted from blood. CDR3 in amino acids: CASSYYRESGELFF. CDR3 coding DNA: TGCGCCAGCAGTTATTACAGGGAGTCCGGGGAGCTGTTTTTT.